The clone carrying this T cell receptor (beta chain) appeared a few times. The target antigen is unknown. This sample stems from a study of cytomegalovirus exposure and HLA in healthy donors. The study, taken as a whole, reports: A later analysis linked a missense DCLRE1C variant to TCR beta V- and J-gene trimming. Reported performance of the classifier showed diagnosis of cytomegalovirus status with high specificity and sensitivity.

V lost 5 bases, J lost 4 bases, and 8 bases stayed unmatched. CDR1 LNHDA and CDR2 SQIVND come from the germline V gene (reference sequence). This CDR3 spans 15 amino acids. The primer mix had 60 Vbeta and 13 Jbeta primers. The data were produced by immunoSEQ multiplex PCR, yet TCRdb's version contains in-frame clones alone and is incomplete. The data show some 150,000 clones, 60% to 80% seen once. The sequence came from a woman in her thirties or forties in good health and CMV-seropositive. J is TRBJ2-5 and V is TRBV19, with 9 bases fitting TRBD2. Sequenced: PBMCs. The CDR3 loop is CASSRGGASGETQYF. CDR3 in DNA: TGTGCCAGTAGTCGCGGGGGGGCTTCTGGAGAGACCCAGTACTTC. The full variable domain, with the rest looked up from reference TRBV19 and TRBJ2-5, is DGGITQSPKYLFRKEGQNVTLSCEQNLNHDAMYWYRQDPGQGLRLIYYSQIVNDFQKGDIAEGYSVSREKKESFPLTVTSAQKNPTAFYLCASSRGGASGETQYFGPGTRLLVL.